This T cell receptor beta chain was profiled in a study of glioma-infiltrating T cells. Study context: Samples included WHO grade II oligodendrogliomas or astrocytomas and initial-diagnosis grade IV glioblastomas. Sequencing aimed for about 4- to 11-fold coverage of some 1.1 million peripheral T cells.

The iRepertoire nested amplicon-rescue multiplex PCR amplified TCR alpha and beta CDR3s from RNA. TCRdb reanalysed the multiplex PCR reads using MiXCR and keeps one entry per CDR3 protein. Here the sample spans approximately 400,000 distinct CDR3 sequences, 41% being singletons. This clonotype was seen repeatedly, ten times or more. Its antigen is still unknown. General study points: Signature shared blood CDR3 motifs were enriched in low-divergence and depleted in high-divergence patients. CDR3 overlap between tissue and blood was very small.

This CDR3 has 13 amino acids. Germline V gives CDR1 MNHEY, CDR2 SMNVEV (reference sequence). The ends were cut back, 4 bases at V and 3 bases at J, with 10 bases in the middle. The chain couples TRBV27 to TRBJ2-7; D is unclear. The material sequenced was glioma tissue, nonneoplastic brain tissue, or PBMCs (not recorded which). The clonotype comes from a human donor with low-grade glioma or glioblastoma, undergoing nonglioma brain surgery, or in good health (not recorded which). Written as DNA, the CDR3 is TGTGCCAGCAGTTCCGGACCCGTCTACGAGCAGTACTTC. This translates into CASSSGPVYEQYF.